This TCR beta chain was captured in a study of T cells in localized non-small cell lung cancer. Study-wide points: Prolonged overall survival went with higher T cell density in the blood. Uninvolved adjacent lung, not tumor, had the highest T cell clonality. Multi-region tumor sequencing was not done, so intratumor heterogeneity could not be excluded.

Here immunoSEQ multiplex PCR was the method, and the copy in TCRdb shows in-frame clones only, minus some. The sample lists 70,000 to 95,000 clones, approximately 91% occurring once. The germline CDR1 and CDR2 sequences are KGHSH and LQKENI. There are 13 residues in the CDR3. V shed 2 bases and J shed 2 bases, with 6 bases lying between them. This clone was counted once. Its specificity is not known. This chain connects TRBV18 to TRBJ1-1; D gene unclear. The receptor was isolated from a woman between 35 and 75 years old with stage II squamous cell lung carcinoma. The sequenced sample was PBMCs, obtained before any cancer treatment. CDR3 amino acids: CASSPVSNTEAFF. Written as DNA, the CDR3 is TGTGCCAGCTCACCAGTGAGCAACACTGAAGCTTTCTTT.